The 31 T cell receptor beta chains presented below share a single source sample, sequenced in a study of blood T cell repertoires in COVID-19. Measured with immunoSEQ multiplex PCR; TCRdb has only the in-frame clones, and not every one. The sample shows 350,000 to 450,000 clones, more than 75% of them seen only once. What was sequenced was PBMCs or T cells enriched from blood (not recorded which). The receptors derive from a man aged 40-49 years in a cohort exposed to, infected with or recovered from COVID-19 (not recorded which).

The rearrangement links TRBV7-2 to TRBJ2-3; the match to TRBD2 covers 8 bases. CDR1 and CDR2 from the germline V gene are SGHTA and FQGNSA. CDR3 length: 15 amino acids. Germline trimming cut 6 bases from V and 5 bases from J; bases unmatched to any gene: 10. CDR3 bases: TGTGCCAGCAGTCAAGGGCAGCGGGAGATAGATACGCAGTATTTT. Protein sequence: CASSQGQREIDTQYF.

This chain links TRBV18 with TRBJ1-1; D is unresolved. Germline values: CDR1 KGHSH, CDR2 LQKENI. There are 14 residues in the CDR3. The V gene lost 3 bases and the J gene lost 3 bases, with 11 bases spanning the gap. The CDR3 loop reads CASSPTWSDTEAFF. The CDR3 DNA reads TGTGCCAGCTCACCCACGTGGAGCGACACTGAAGCTTTCTTT. Variable domain in full (rest from reference TRBV18 and TRBJ1-1): NAGVMQNPRHLVRRRGQEARLRCSPMKGHSHVYWYRQLPEEGLKFMVYLQKENIIDESGMPKERFSAEFPKEGPSILRIQQVVRGDSAAYFCASSPTWSDTEAFFGQGTRLTVV.

This chain links TRBV6-5 with TRBJ2-5, with D possibly matching TRBD2 (5 bases). CDR3 length: 14 residues. V dropped 6 bases and J dropped 1 base, with 12 bases sitting between them. From germline, CDR1 is MNHEY and CDR2 SVGAGI. The CDR3 protein is CASRRPGFQETQYF. DNA for the CDR3: TGTGCCAGCAGAAGGCCGGGATTCCAAGAGACCCAGTACTTC.

V is TRBV19 and J is TRBJ1-6; 7 nucleotides agree with TRBD1. V gave up 11 bases and J gave up 4 bases; unmatched junction bases: 11. Germline V gene data show CDR1 as LNHDA and CDR2 as SQIVND (reference sequence). The CDR3 contains 15 residues. The DNA for the CDR3 is TGTGCCGCCAGTACAGGGGAAAATTATAATTCACCCCTCCACTTT. Translating gives CAASTGENYNSPLHF.

The rearrangement links TRBV28 to TRBJ2-1, with 7 bases identical to TRBD1. V trimming: 6 bases; J trimming: 3 bases; junction bases outside the gene matches: 2. CDR1 is MDHEN and CDR2 is SYDVKM in the germline V gene. This CDR3 spans 13 amino acids. The CDR3 coding sequence is TGTGCCAGCAGGACAGGGAACTACAATGAGCAGTTCTTC. Its translation: CASRTGNYNEQFF. The full variable domain, its missing parts supplied by reference TRBV28 and TRBJ2-1, is DVKVTQSSRYLVKRTGEKVFLECVQDMDHENMFWYRQDPGLGLRLIYFSYDVKMKEKGDIPEGYSVSREKKERFSLILESASTNQTSMYLCASRTGNYNEQFFGPGTRLTVL.

This chain connects TRBV12-5 to TRBJ1-5; maybe TRBD1 (6 bases). This CDR3 comprises 14 residues. V shed 4 bases and J shed 7 bases, with 14 bases lying between them. CDR1 and CDR2 from the germline V gene are LGHNT and FRNRAP. CDR3 nucleotides: TGTGCTAGTGGTTCGATTAAGGGACACCAGCCCCAGCATTTT. Translation gives CASGSIKGHQPQHF.

The chain uses TRBV19 and TRBJ1-1, with a possible D match to TRBD1 (6 bases). The CDR3 totals 15 residues. In germline, CDR1 is LNHDA, CDR2 SQIVND (reference sequence). The V end lost 5 bases, the J end lost 0 bases, and 13 bases lay between the germline ends. The chain's CDR3 is CASSATGYLNTEAFF. The CDR3 nucleotides read TGTGCCAGTAGTGCCACAGGGTACTTGAACACTGAAGCTTTCTTT.

J is TRBJ2-7 and V is TRBV7-2, with 8 bases lining up with TRBD1. Germline V gene data show CDR1 as SGHTA and CDR2 as FQGNSA. This CDR3 contains 15 residues. V gave up 4 bases and J gave up 1 base; unmatched junction bases: 6. For the CDR3, the DNA is TGTGCCAGCAGCTCCACAGGGGGAAGGTCCTACGAGCAGTACTTC. This translates into CASSSTGGRSYEQYF. Full variable domain (outside the CDR3, taken from reference TRBV7-2 and TRBJ2-7): GAGVSQSPSNKVTEKGKDVELRCDPISGHTALYWYRQSLGQGLEFLIYFQGNSAPDKSGLPSDRFSAERTGGSVSTLTIQRTQQEDSAVYLCASSSTGGRSYEQYFGPGTRLTVT.

The gene calls are TRBV2 and TRBJ1-5, with D hard to call. Germline CDR1 reads SNHLY; CDR2 reads FYNNEI. The germline V and J ends were trimmed by 1 base and 4 bases, with 8 bases remaining between them. There are 14 residues in the CDR3. The CDR3 DNA reads TGTGCCAGCAGTGAAGGGGCGGGGAATCAGCCCCAGCATTTT. Protein product: CASSEGAGNQPQHF.

Only one count was recorded for this clone. The rearrangement joins TRBV27 to TRBJ1-5; D remains unclear. CDR1 is MNHEY, CDR2 SMNVEV, per germline (reference sequence). With 5 bases removed from V and 7 bases from J, the gap between germline ends came to 12 bases. The CDR3 has 13 amino acids. Written as DNA, the CDR3 is TGTGCCAGCAGTCCTCGAGGTCGGCAGCCCCAGCATTTT. Translation: CASSPRGRQPQHF.

V and J are TRBV11-1 and TRBJ2-7; maybe TRBD2 (7 bases). CDR1 is SGHAT and CDR2 is FQDESV in the germline V gene (reference sequence). CDR3 length: 13 amino acids. V lost 5 bases to trimming and J lost 6 bases, with 14 bases between them. CDR3: CASSTRGGGEQYF. CDR3 DNA sequence: TGTGCCAGCAGCACACGGGGAGGGGGCGAGCAGTACTTC. The whole variable domain, remainder taken from reference TRBV11-1 and TRBJ2-7, is EAEVAQSPRYKITEKSQAVAFWCDPISGHATLYWYRQILGQGPELLVQFQDESVVDDSQLPKDRFSAERLKGVDSTLKIQPAELGDSAMYLCASSTRGGGEQYFGPGTRLTVT.

This clone was counted a few times. This rearrangement joins TRBV19 to TRBJ2-7; D possibly corresponds to TRBD2 (6 bases). The CDR3 extends over 14 amino acids. Germline V gene sequence: CDR1 LNHDA, CDR2 SQIVND (reference sequence). Deletions cut 7 bases from V and 0 bases from J, with 13 bases between. CDR3 coding DNA: TGTGCCAGTAAGGGAGCCGGGAGCTCCTACGAGCAGTACTTC. Translation: CASKGAGSSYEQYF.

V is TRBV7-3 and J is TRBJ2-3; tentatively, D is TRBD2 (6 bases). In germline, CDR1 is SGHTA, CDR2 FQGTGA. The CDR3 has 15 amino acids. Trimming left V 5 bases short and J 2 bases short, with 14 bases between. CDR3 residues: CASSPGLQNTDTQYF. The CDR3 DNA sequence: TGTGCCAGCAGCCCGGGACTGCAAAACACAGATACGCAGTATTTT.

The chain combines TRBV10-3 with TRBJ2-7; TRBD2 matches at 13 bases. The ends lost 4 bases at V and 1 base at J; junction bases unmatched: 1. The CDR3 spans 15 residues. Germline CDR1 reads ENHRY; CDR2 reads SYGVKD. The CDR3 bases are TGTGCCATCAGTGCGACTAGCGGGAGGTCCTACGAGCAGTACTTC. The encoded protein is CAISATSGRSYEQYF.

The rearrangement uses TRBV5-1 and TRBJ2-7; TRBD2 agrees at 13 bases. The V segment lost 4 bases and the J segment 4 bases; nucleotides outside the gene matches: 11. Germline V lookup: CDR1 SGHRS, CDR2 YFSETQ. The CDR3 extends over 17 amino acids. CDR3 sequence (DNA): TGCGCCAGCAGCCCCGGACTAGCGGGAGAATGGGTATACGAGCAGTACTTC. Translation gives CASSPGLAGEWVYEQYF. Full variable domain (rest looked up from reference TRBV5-1 and TRBJ2-7): KAGVTQTPRYLIKTRGQQVTLSCSPISGHRSVSWYQQTPGQGLQFLFEYFSETQRNKGNFPGRFSGRQFSNSRSEMNVSTLELGDSALYLCASSPGLAGEWVYEQYFGPGTRLTVT.

The CDR3: CASSLSQGGELFF. The CDR3 DNA is TGTGCCAGCAGTTTATCGCAGGGCGGGGAGCTGTTTTTT. This chain joins TRBV27 and TRBJ2-2; the D gene is possibly TRBD1 (5 bases). Trimming pared 0 bases from V and 7 bases from J, leaving 6 bases between. CDR1 is MNHEY and CDR2 is SMNVEV in the germline V gene (reference sequence). This CDR3 region has 13 residues.

The chain carries TRBV9 and TRBJ1-2, with D possibly matching TRBD1 (6 bases). The CDR3 totals 11 residues. Trimming shortened V by 8 bases and J by 4 bases, and 9 bases separated the two germline ends. The V gene's germline CDR1 is SGDLS and CDR2 YYNGEE. CDR3: CASRTVYGYTF. In DNA, the CDR3 is TGTGCCAGTCGGACAGTCTATGGCTACACCTTC.

The chain couples TRBV18 to TRBJ1-1, with 11 positions matching TRBD1. The germline V gene has CDR1 KGHSH and CDR2 LQKENI. The junction had 9 bases not matched to a gene; V was cut back by 3 bases and J by 3 bases. This CDR3 spans 17 amino acids. The CDR3: CASSPPGQGVRDTEAFF. The CDR3 coding sequence is TGTGCCAGCTCACCCCCGGGACAGGGGGTCAGGGACACTGAAGCTTTCTTT.

This rearrangement joins TRBV3-1 (or the pseudogene TRBV3-2) to TRBJ1-2; D possibly corresponds to TRBD1 (5 bases). Germline-derived CDR1 and CDR2 are LGHDT and YNNKEL (reference sequence). The CDR3 totals 16 residues. V was pared by 4 bases and J by 0 bases, with 15 bases between. The CDR3 reads CASSLRSGGSNYGYTF. For the CDR3, the DNA is TGTGCCAGCAGCCTCAGGTCCGGGGGGTCTAACTATGGCTACACCTTC.

This chain joins TRBV2 and TRBJ2-2, with 10 positions matching TRBD1. Germline assignment: CDR1 SNHLY and CDR2 FYNNEI. The CDR3 consists of 15 residues. Trimming at V came to 6 bases and at J to 5 bases, leaving 6 bases not matched to a gene. The CDR3 region is CASSATGGGTGELFF. The CDR3 DNA follows: TGTGCCAGCAGCGCGACAGGGGGCGGAACCGGGGAGCTGTTTTTT.

This clone appeared a few times. The V call is TRBV7-2, the J call TRBJ2-2; no definite D call. Trimming cost V 4 bases and J 7 bases, with 16 bases left between them. Germline V gives CDR1 SGHTA, CDR2 FQGNSA. CDR3 length equals 15 residues. The CDR3 loop is CASSSPLRYGGELFF. Written as DNA, the CDR3 is TGTGCCAGCAGCTCTCCCCTCCGGTATGGCGGGGAGCTGTTTTTT.

The chain uses TRBV7-9 and TRBJ2-1, with 14 nucleotides matching TRBD2. Germline V CDR1 and CDR2: SEHNR, FQNEAQ (reference sequence). V shed 5 bases and J 4 bases; nucleotides not matched to a gene: 7. There are 17 residues in the CDR3. DNA for the CDR3: TGTGCCAGCAGCCCAGGACTAGCGGGAGGATTGTACAATGAGCAGTTCTTC. Protein product: CASSPGLAGGLYNEQFF.

The genes are TRBV5-5 and TRBJ1-5, with 7 bases fitting TRBD1. The trim removed 2 bases at V and 3 bases at J, leaving 2 bases unmatched. The V gene's germline CDR1 is SGHKS and CDR2 YYEKEE (reference sequence). This CDR3 spans 14 amino acids. The CDR3 region is CASSLQGINQPQHF. In DNA, the CDR3 is TGTGCCAGCAGCTTACAGGGGATCAATCAGCCCCAGCATTTT.

This chain connects TRBV13 to TRBJ1-1; the D gene is possibly TRBD1 (5 bases). Germline CDR1 PRHDT, CDR2 FYEKMQ (reference sequence). The CDR3 has 14 residues. V lost 6 bases and J lost 3, with 14 bases in between. This CDR3 reads CASSHRGVDTEAFF. The DNA for the CDR3 is TGTGCCAGCAGTCATAGGGGCGTGGACACTGAAGCTTTCTTT.

The chain is built from TRBV28 and TRBJ1-5; D is undetermined. V shed 6 bases and J shed 9 bases, with 21 bases lying between them. CDR3 length: 15 residues. Germline loops: CDR1 MDHEN, CDR2 SYDVKM. CDR3 coding DNA: TGTGCCAGCAGCTCCCTCACGGGGAACATCGGGCCCCAGCATTTT. It translates to CASSSLTGNIGPQHF.

J is TRBJ2-3 and V is TRBV27, with D tentatively TRBD2 (6 bases). The V gene's germline CDR1 is MNHEY and CDR2 SMNVEV (reference sequence). This CDR3 contains 14 residues. V dropped 3 bases and J dropped 0 bases, with 7 bases sitting between them. CDR3 in amino acids: CASSFGTSTDTQYF. The CDR3 nucleotides are TGTGCCAGCAGTTTTGGGACTAGCACAGATACGCAGTATTTT.

This chain uses TRBV28 with TRBJ2-1, with D perhaps TRBD2 (5 bases). This CDR3 is 14 amino acids long. Between the trimmed V and J ends, which lost 4 bases and 3 bases, there was a span of 10 bases. Per germline, CDR1 MDHEN and CDR2 SYDVKM. CDR3 sequence: CASSSASSYNEQFF. In nucleotides, the CDR3 is TGTGCCAGCAGTTCGGCTAGCAGCTACAATGAGCAGTTCTTC.

V is TRBV19 and J is TRBJ1-5; 7 nucleotides line up with TRBD1. With 1 base clipped from V and 6 bases from J, the junction kept 6 bases outside the gene matches. Germline CDR1 and CDR2: LNHDA and SQIVND (reference sequence). The CDR3 runs 15 residues. The CDR3 sequence: CASSIGQGVGQPQHF. CDR3 nucleotides: TGTGCCAGTAGTATAGGTCAGGGGGTAGGTCAGCCCCAGCATTTT. The full variable domain, with the rest looked up from reference TRBV19 and TRBJ1-5, is DGGITQSPKYLFRKEGQNVTLSCEQNLNHDAMYWYRQDPGQGLRLIYYSQIVNDFQKGDIAEGYSVSREKKESFPLTVTSAQKNPTAFYLCASSIGQGVGQPQHFGDGTRLSIL.

This clone has only a few counts. CDR3 loop: CASSQVASGNSYEQYF. The CDR3 DNA reads as TGTGCCAGCAGCCAAGTGGCCAGCGGCAACTCTTACGAGCAGTACTTC. The chain is built from TRBV4-2 and TRBJ2-7, with D tentatively TRBD2 (5 bases). This CDR3 spans 16 amino acids. Trimming stripped 1 base from V and 4 bases from J, with 17 bases between. Per germline, CDR1 LGHNA and CDR2 YNFKEQ.

This chain uses TRBV18 with TRBJ1-6; TRBD1 matches 9 bases. The ends lost 3 bases at V and 5 bases at J; junction bases unmatched: 5. The length of the CDR3 is 16 residues. The V gene's germline CDR1 is KGHSH and CDR2 LQKENI. The CDR3 sequence: CASSPARTGDNSPLHF. CDR3 sequence (DNA): TGTGCCAGCTCACCGGCTCGGACAGGGGATAATTCACCCCTCCACTTT.

The V and J genes are TRBV18 and TRBJ1-2; TRBD1 aligns across 9 bases. V was pared by 6 bases and J by 8 bases, with 10 bases of the junction left unmatched. The germline V gene has CDR1 KGHSH and CDR2 LQKENI. The CDR3 runs to 14 residues. CDR3 DNA sequence: TGTGCCAGCTCTCGCCTTGACAGGGGGTCGGGCTACACCTTC. Protein product: CASSRLDRGSGYTF. Looking up the rest from reference TRBV18 and TRBJ1-2 gives the full variable domain: NAGVMQNPRHLVRRRGQEARLRCSPMKGHSHVYWYRQLPEEGLKFMVYLQKENIIDESGMPKERFSAEFPKEGPSILRIQQVVRGDSAAYFCASSRLDRGSGYTFGSGTRLTVV.